This T cell receptor (beta chain) was obtained from a study of post-analysis software for immune sequencing data. Study at large: Relapsing-remitting, secondary progressive and progressive-relapsing multiple sclerosis were all included among the disease courses.

A remark on this clonotype: Its antigen remains unidentified.

V gave up 2 bases and J gave up 2 bases; unmatched junction bases: 8. This CDR3 is 18 amino acids long. Germline CDR1 and CDR2: MNHEY and SMNVEV (reference sequence). Study-level findings and limits: Strong co-clustering by F measure was evident for samples that had been prepared in the same batch. Controls had significantly higher normalized Chao1 diversity than multiple sclerosis patients. Five or six TRBV segments were more frequent in patients than controls; TRBV5-6, TRBV5-1 and TRBV20-1 belonged to this group.

TCR beta cDNA libraries included unique molecular identifiers. Hundreds of thousands of cDNA molecules came from roughly 1 to 10 million T cells. TCRdb fed the PCR reads into MiXCR, producing one record per CDR3 protein. The table lists more than 450,000 distinct CDR3 sequences, roughly 40% of them singletons. The specimen sequenced was blood. The rearrangement uses TRBV27 and TRBJ1-5; 11 nucleotides agree with TRBD1. The clonotype originates from a girl between 5 and 17 years old with multiple sclerosis. The CDR3 DNA follows: TGTGCCAGCAGTTTAAATGGACAGGGGGCGCGGGGCAATCAGCCCCAGCATTTT. As protein: CASSLNGQGARGNQPQHF.